A single sample gave rise to the 22 T cell receptor beta chains below, sequenced in a study of blood T cell repertoires in COVID-19. Produced via immunoSEQ multiplex PCR; TCRdb's table is partial and in-frame only. The table lists about 65,000 clones, under 95% of them singletons. Sequencing used peripheral blood. The receptors stem from a man aged 70 or older with active COVID-19.

This clone occurred once. The chain joins TRBV10-3 to TRBJ1-2; 7 bases agree with TRBD1. CDR1 is ENHRY, CDR2 SYGVKD, per germline. The CDR3 is 13 amino acids. The trim removed 4 bases at V and 5 bases at J, leaving 4 bases unmatched. The CDR3: CAISVDRVYGYTF. For the CDR3, the DNA is TGTGCCATCAGTGTCGACAGGGTTTATGGCTACACCTTC.

The table lists this clone with a count of one. This chain connects TRBV18 to TRBJ2-7, with TRBD1 as a possible D gene (6 bases). The CDR3 spans 14 residues. Germline CDR1 is KGHSH and CDR2 is LQKENI. V was pared by 3 bases and J by 2 bases, with 11 bases between. The CDR3 region is CASSPQGPPYEQYF. In DNA form, the CDR3 reads TGTGCCAGCTCACCCCAGGGGCCTCCCTACGAGCAGTACTTC.

This chain links TRBV29-1 with TRBJ2-5, with 10 bases fitting TRBD1. The ends lost 7 bases at V and 4 bases at J; junction bases unmatched: 6. The CDR3 length is 13 residues. CDR1 SQVTM and CDR2 ANQGSEA come from the germline V gene. CDR3 sequence: CSAWTGGGETQYF. As DNA, the CDR3 is TGCAGCGCCTGGACAGGGGGAGGAGAGACCCAGTACTTC.

V and J are TRBV7-9 and TRBJ2-3; TRBD2 might be the D (5 bases). Germline loops: CDR1 SEHNR, CDR2 FQNEAQ (reference sequence). The CDR3 is made up of 15 amino acids. V was pared by 4 bases and J by 0 bases, with 11 bases between. The CDR3 here is CASSSWRTSTDTQYF. As DNA, the CDR3 is TGTGCCAGCAGCTCCTGGAGGACTAGCACAGATACGCAGTATTTT.

The chain employs TRBV18 and TRBJ1-2; 7 bases are shared with TRBD1. With 2 bases clipped from V and 3 bases from J, the junction kept 0 bases outside the gene matches. Germline-derived CDR1 and CDR2 are KGHSH and LQKENI. The CDR3 extends over 13 amino acids. The CDR3 DNA reads TGTGCCAGCTCACCAGACAGGGACTATGGCTACACCTTC. It is translated as CASSPDRDYGYTF.

The chain recombines TRBV18 with TRBJ2-6; 7 nucleotides line up with TRBD1. The CDR3 has 16 residues. Trimming removed 3 bases from V and 4 bases from J; junction bases left unmatched: 6. Germline assignment: CDR1 KGHSH and CDR2 LQKENI. This chain's CDR3 is CASSPTGTVGANVLTF. The CDR3 DNA sequence: TGTGCCAGCTCACCGACAGGGACCGTGGGGGCCAACGTCCTGACTTTC.

The J gene is TRBJ1-2, the V gene TRBV6-1; 7 bases line up with TRBD1. The CDR3 runs 20 residues. V trimming: 4 bases; J trimming: 3 bases; junction bases outside the gene matches: 23. The germline V gene encodes CDR1 MNHNS and CDR2 SASEGT. The CDR3 spells CASSGGGVTGTYPSYYGYTF. CDR3 coding DNA: TGTGCCAGCAGTGGAGGGGGTGTGACAGGGACTTACCCTTCCTACTATGGCTACACCTTC.

This chain joins TRBV10-3 and TRBJ1-2; D is uncertain. The V end lost 7 bases, the J end lost 4 bases, and 10 bases lay between the germline ends. This CDR3 has 12 amino acids. The germline CDR1 and CDR2 sequences are ENHRY and SYGVKD. The CDR3 DNA reads as TGTGCCATCAAAGACACTTTCTATGGCTACACCTTC. This gives the protein CAIKDTFYGYTF.

J is TRBJ1-4 and V is TRBV6-2 or TRBV6-3; 7 bases fit TRBD1. Germline-derived CDR1 and CDR2 are MNHEY and SVGEGT. The CDR3 is made up of 13 amino acids. The junction had 5 bases not matched to a gene; V was cut back by 5 bases and J by 8 bases. CDR3: CASSTNRGEKLFF. CDR3 sequence (DNA): TGTGCCAGCAGTACTAACAGGGGCGAAAAACTGTTTTTT.

The rearrangement uses TRBV19 and TRBJ2-2, with a tentative D call TRBD1 (6 bases). The CDR3 is 15 residues long. Looked up from germline, CDR1 is LNHDA and CDR2 is SQIVND (reference sequence). Trimming pared 6 bases from V and 1 base from J, leaving 12 bases between. The CDR3: CASSALDRNTGELFF. The CDR3 DNA sequence: TGTGCCAGTAGCGCCTTGGACAGGAACACCGGGGAGCTGTTTTTT.

CDR3 in DNA: TGTGCCAGCAGCTTGGAACTAGCGGGGGGGTACAATGAGCAGTTCTTC. Translating it yields CASSLELAGGYNEQFF. The genes are TRBV7-6 and TRBJ2-1; 13 bases fit TRBD2. CDR1 is SGHVS, CDR2 FNYEAQ, per germline. This CDR3 has 16 amino acids. J lost 4 bases, V lost 3 bases, and 3 bases had no gene match.

This clone was seen once. The chain links TRBV11-2 to TRBJ2-2, with 14 bases matching TRBD2. Germline V lookup: CDR1 SGHAT, CDR2 FQNNGV. V was pared by 3 bases and J by 6 bases, with 3 bases of the junction left unmatched. This CDR3 is 16 amino acids long. The CDR3 region is CASSLGTSGGSGELFF. The CDR3 DNA is TGTGCCAGCAGCTTGGGGACTAGCGGGGGCTCCGGGGAGCTGTTTTTT. Using reference TRBV11-2 and TRBJ2-2 for the parts outside the CDR3, the full variable domain is EAGVAQSPRYKIIEKRQSVAFWCNPISGHATLYWYQQILGQGPKLLIQFQNNGVVDDSQLPKDRFSAERLKGVDSTLKIQPAKLEDSAVYLCASSLGTSGGSGELFFGEGSRLTVL.

The gene calls are TRBV7-9 and TRBJ2-1, with D perhaps matching TRBD2 (5 bases). V shed 5 bases and J shed 7 bases, with 9 bases lying between them. The CDR3 has 12 amino acids. The germline V gene has CDR1 SEHNR and CDR2 FQNEAQ (reference sequence). The CDR3: CASSPGGNEQFF. In nucleotides, the CDR3 is TGTGCCAGCAGCCCCGGCGGGAATGAGCAGTTCTTC.

The chain combines TRBV11-2 with TRBJ2-2, with D possibly being TRBD2 (6 bases). Trimming took off 2 bases at V and 5 bases at J, with 12 bases between the two ends. The germline gives CDR1 SGHAT, CDR2 FQNNGV. This CDR3 has 15 residues. CDR3 sequence: CASSLLGGGTGELFF. The CDR3 DNA sequence: TGTGCCAGCAGCTTACTCGGGGGAGGTACCGGGGAGCTGTTTTTT.

The V and J genes are TRBV6-5 and TRBJ1-6; 7 nucleotides line up with TRBD1. V shed 2 bases, J shed 8 bases, and the junction held 6 bases outside the gene matches. Germline-derived CDR1 and CDR2 are MNHEY and SVGAGI. This CDR3 region has 15 residues. CDR3 protein: CASSYVGTADSPLHF. CDR3 in DNA: TGTGCCAGCAGTTACGTCGGGACAGCCGATTCACCCCTCCACTTT.

The chain combines TRBV27 with TRBJ1-2; possible D gene TRBD1, 6 bases. The germline V and J ends were trimmed by 0 bases and 4 bases, with 12 bases remaining between them. Germline loops: CDR1 MNHEY, CDR2 SMNVEV (reference sequence). This CDR3 spans 15 amino acids. The CDR3 region has the DNA TGTGCCAGCAGTTTATCGGCGGGGGCGGCCTATGGCTACACCTTC. It translates to CASSLSAGAAYGYTF.

In DNA form, the CDR3 reads TGTGCCAGCAGCCACACTACGGCAAGCAGCTCCTACAATGAGCAGTTCTTC. Protein product: CASSHTTASSSYNEQFF. The genes are TRBV4-2 and TRBJ2-1; D is ambiguous. Trimming removed 3 bases from V and 0 bases from J, with 15 bases in between. The CDR3 extends over 17 amino acids. Germline assignment: CDR1 LGHNA and CDR2 YNFKEQ.

V gene TRBV9 combines with J gene TRBJ1-6, with no clear D. The CDR3 is made up of 14 amino acids. Trimming left V 0 bases short and J 5 bases short, with 6 bases between. Germline V gene lookup returns CDR1 SGDLS and CDR2 YYNGEE. The chain's CDR3 is CASSVGLNNSPLHF. The CDR3 DNA follows: TGTGCCAGCAGCGTAGGACTGAATAATTCACCCCTCCACTTT.

The CDR3 is CASSSGAGPTGYTF. The CDR3 DNA is TGTGCCAGCAGTTCAGGCGCAGGGCCGACGGGCTACACCTTC. This chain links TRBV27 with TRBJ1-2, with a tentative D call TRBD1 (5 bases). The length of the CDR3 is 14 residues. The V end was cut by 4 bases, the J end by 8 bases, with 17 bases between. Germline V gene lookup returns CDR1 MNHEY and CDR2 SMNVEV (reference sequence).

J is TRBJ2-5 and V is TRBV10-3; TRBD1 is a possible D gene (6 bases). CDR1 is ENHRY, CDR2 SYGVKD, per germline. The CDR3 runs to 14 residues. V lost 4 bases, J lost 4 bases, and 13 bases lay in between. CDR3 loop: CAISGDRSGETQYF. CDR3 in DNA: TGTGCCATCAGTGGAGACAGGTCGGGAGAGACCCAGTACTTC.

The J gene is TRBJ2-1, the V gene TRBV3-1 (or the pseudogene TRBV3-2), with 10 bases aligning to TRBD2. Germline V gene lookup returns CDR1 LGHDT and CDR2 YNNKEL (reference sequence). Trimming at V came to 1 base and at J to 10 bases, leaving 7 bases not matched to a gene. CDR3 size: 15 residues. The CDR3, as DNA: TGTGCCAGCAGCCAAGCCAGCGGGGGGGCCCAGGAGCAGTTCTTC. This encodes CASSQASGGAQEQFF.

This chain links TRBV5-1 with TRBJ1-2, with TRBD1 as a possible D gene (6 bases). Germline CDR1 and CDR2: SGHRS and YFSETQ. The CDR3 sequence is 13 residues long. Trimming shortened V by 1 base and J by 4 bases, and 8 bases separated the two germline ends. The CDR3 nucleotides are TGCGCCAGCAGCTTGACAGGGCGCTATGGCTACACCTTC. This encodes CASSLTGRYGYTF.